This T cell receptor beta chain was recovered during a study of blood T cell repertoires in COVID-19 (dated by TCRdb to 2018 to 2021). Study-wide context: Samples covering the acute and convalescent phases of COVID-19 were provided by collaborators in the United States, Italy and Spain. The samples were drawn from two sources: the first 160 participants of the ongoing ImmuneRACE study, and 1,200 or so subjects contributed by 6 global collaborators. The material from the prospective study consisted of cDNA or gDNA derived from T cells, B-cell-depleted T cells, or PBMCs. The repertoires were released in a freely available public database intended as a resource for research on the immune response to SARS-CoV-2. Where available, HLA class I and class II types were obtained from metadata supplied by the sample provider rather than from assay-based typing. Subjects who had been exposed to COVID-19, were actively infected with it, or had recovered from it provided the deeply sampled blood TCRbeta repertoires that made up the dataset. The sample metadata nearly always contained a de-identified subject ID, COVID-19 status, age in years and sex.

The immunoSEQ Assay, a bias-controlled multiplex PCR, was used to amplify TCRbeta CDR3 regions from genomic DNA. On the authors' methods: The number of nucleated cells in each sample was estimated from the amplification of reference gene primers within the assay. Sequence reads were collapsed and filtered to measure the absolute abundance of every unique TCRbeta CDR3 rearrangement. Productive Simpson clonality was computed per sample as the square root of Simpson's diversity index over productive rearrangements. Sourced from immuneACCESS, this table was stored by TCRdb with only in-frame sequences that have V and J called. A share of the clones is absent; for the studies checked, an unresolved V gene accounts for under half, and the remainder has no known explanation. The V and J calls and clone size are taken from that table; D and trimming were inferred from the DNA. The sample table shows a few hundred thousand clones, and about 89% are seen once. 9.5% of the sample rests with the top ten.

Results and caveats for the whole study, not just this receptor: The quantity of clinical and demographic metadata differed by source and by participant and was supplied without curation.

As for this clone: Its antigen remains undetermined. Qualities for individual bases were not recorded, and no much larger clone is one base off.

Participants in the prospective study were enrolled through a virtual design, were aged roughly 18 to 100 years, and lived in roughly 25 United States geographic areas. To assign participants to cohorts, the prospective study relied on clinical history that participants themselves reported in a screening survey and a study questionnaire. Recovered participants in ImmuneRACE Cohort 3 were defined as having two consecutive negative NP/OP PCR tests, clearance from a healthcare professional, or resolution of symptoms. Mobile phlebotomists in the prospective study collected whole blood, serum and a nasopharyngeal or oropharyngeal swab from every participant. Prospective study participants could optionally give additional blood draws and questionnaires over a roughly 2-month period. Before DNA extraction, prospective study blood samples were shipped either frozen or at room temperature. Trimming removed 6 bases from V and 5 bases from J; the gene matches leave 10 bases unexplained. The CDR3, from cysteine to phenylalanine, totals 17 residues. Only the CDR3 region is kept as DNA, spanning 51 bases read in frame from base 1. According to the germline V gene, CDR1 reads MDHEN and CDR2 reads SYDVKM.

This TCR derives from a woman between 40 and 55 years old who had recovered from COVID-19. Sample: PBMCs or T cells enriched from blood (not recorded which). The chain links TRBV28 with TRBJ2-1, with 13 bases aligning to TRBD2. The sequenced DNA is TGTGCCAGCAGGCCCGCGACTAGCGGGGGGCCTAACAATGAGCAGTTCTTC. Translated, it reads CASRPATSGGPNNEQFF. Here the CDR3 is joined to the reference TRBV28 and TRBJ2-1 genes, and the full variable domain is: DVKVTQSSRYLVKRTGEKVFLECVQDMDHENMFWYRQDPGLGLRLIYFSYDVKMKEKGDIPEGYSVSREKKERFSLILESASTNQTSMYLCASRPATSGGPNNEQFFGPGTRLTVL.